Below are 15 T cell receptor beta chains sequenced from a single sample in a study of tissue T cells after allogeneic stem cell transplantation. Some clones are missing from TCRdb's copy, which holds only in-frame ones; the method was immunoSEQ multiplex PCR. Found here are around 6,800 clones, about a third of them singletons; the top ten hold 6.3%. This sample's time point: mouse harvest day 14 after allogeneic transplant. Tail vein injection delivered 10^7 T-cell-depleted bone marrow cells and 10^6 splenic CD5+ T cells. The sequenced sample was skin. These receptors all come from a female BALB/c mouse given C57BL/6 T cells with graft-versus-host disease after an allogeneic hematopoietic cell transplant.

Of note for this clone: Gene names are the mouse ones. CDR3 sequence reads: CTCSGQGNSDYTF. The DNA read from the CDR3 is TGCACCTGCAGTGGACAGGGAAACTCCGACTACACC. The chain links TRBV1 to TRBJ1-2; 7 bases are shared with TRBD1. The DNA ends 1 residue before the CDR3 does, and the rest of the CDR3 is filled in from the germline J gene. Germline trimming cut 4 bases from V and 1 base from J; bases unmatched to any gene: 0. The germline gives CDR1 NSQYPW, CDR2 LRSPGD (reference sequence). This CDR3 has 13 amino acids.

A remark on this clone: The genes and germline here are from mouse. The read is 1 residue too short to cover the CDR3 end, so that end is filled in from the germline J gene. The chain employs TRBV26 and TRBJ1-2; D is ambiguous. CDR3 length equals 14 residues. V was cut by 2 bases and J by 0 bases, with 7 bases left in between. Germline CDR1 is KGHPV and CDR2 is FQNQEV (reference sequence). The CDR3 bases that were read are TGTGCCAGCAGTCTGACATATGCAAACTCCGACTACACC. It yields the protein CASSLTYANSDYT. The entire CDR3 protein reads CASSLTYANSDYTF.

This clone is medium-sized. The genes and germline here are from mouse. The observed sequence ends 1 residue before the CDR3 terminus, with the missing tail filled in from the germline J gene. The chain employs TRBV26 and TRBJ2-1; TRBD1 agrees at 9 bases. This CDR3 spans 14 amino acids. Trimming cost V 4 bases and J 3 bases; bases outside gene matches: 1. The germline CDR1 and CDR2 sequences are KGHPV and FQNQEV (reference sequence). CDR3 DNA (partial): TGTGCCAGCAGTCGGGACAGGGTCTATGCTGAGCAGTTC. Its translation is CASSRDRVYAEQF. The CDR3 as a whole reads CASSRDRVYAEQFF. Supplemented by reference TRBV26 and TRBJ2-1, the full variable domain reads NSKVIQTPRYLVKGQGQKAKMRCIPEKGHPVVFWYQQNKNNEFKFLINFQNQEVLQQIDMTEKRFSAECPSNSPCSLEIQSSEAGDSALYLCASSRDRVYAEQFFGPGTRLTVL.

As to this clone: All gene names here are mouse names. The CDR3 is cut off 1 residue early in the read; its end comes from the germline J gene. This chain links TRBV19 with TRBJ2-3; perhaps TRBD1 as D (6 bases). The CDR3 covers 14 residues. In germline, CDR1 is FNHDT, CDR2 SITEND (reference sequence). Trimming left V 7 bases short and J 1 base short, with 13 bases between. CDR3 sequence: CASGRGGRAETLYF. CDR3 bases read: TGTGCCAGCGGCAGGGGAGGGCGTGCAGAAACGCTGTAT. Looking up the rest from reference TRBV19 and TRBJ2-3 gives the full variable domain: GGIITQTPKFLIGQEGQKLTLKCQQNFNHDTMYWYRQDSGKGLRLIYYSITENDLQKGDLSEGYDASREKKSSFSLTVTSAQKNEMAVFLCASGRGGRAETLYFGSGTRLTVL.

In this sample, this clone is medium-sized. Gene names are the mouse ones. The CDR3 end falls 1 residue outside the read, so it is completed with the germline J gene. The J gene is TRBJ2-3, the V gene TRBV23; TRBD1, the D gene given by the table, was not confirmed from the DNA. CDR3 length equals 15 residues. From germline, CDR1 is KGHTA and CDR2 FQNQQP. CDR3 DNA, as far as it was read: TGCTCCAGCAGTCACTGGACAGCTAGTGCAGAAACGCTGTAT. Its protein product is CSSSHWTASAETLY. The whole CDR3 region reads CSSSHWTASAETLYF. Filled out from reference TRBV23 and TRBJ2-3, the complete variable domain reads DAAVTQKPRYLIKMKGQEAEMKCIPEKGHTAVFWYQQKQSKELKFLIYFQNQQPLDQIDMVKERFSAVCPSSSLCSLGIRTCEAEDSALYLCSSSHWTASAETLYFGSGTRLTVL.

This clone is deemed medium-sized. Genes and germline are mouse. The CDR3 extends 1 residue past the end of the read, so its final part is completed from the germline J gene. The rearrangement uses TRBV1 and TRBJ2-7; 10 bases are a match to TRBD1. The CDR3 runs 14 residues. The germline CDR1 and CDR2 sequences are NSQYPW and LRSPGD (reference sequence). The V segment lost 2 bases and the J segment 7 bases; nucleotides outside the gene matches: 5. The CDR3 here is CTCSARDRGGEQYF. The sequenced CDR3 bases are TGCACCTGCAGTGCAAGGGACAGGGGAGGCGAACAGTAC.

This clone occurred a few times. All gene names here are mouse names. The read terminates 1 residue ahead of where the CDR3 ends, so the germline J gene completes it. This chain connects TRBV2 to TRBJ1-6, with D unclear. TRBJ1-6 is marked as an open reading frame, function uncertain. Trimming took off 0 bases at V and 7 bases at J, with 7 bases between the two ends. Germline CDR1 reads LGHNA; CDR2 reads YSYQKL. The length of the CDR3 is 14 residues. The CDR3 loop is CASSQDWGNSPLYF. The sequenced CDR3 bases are TGTGCCAGCAGCCAAGATTGGGGAAATTCGCCCCTCTAC.

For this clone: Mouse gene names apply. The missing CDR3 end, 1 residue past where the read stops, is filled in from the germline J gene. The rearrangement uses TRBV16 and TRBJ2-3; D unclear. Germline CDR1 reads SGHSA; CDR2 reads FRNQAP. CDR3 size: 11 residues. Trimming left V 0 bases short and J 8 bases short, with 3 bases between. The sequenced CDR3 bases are TGTGCAAGCAGCTTAGACGGAACGCTGTAT. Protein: CASSLDGTLY. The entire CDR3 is CASSLDGTLYF.

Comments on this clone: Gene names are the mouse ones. This CDR3 is CASSTLDRLNTEVFF. CDR3 DNA, as far as it was read: TGTGCCAGCTCCACGTTGGACAGATTAAACACAGAAGTCTTC. The V gene is TRBV12-2, the J gene TRBJ1-1; D might be TRBD1 (6 bases). The DNA ends 1 residue before the CDR3 does, and the rest of the CDR3 is filled in from the germline J gene. The CDR3 covers 15 residues. Germline CDR1 is SGHLS and CDR2 is HYDKME. With 4 bases removed from V and 1 base from J, the gap between germline ends came to 15 bases.

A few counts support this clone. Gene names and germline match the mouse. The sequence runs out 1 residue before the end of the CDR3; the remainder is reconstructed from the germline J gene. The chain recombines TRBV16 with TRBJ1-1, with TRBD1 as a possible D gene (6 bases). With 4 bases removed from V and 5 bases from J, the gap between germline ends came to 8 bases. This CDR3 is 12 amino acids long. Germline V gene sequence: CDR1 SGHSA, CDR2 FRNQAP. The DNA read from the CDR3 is TGTGCAAGCAGCTCCGGGACAACAGAAGTCTTC. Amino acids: CASSSGTTEVF. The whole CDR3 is CASSSGTTEVFF.

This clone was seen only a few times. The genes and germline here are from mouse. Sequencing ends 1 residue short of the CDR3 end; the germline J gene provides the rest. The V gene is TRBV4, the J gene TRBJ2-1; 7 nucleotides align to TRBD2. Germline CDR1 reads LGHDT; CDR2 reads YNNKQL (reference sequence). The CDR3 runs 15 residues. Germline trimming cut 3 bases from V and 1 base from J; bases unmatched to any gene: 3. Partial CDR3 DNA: TGTGCCAGCAGCTACTGGGGGTGGAACTATGCTGAGCAGTTC. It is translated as CASSYWGWNYAEQF. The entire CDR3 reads CASSYWGWNYAEQFF.

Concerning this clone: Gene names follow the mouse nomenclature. Partial CDR3 DNA: TGTGCCAGCAGCTTAGAAGAGGGGGGGCGGAACACCGGGCAGCTCTAC. Amino acid sequence: CASSLEEGGRNTGQLY. The CDR3 as a whole reads CASSLEEGGRNTGQLYF. The rearrangement joins TRBV3 to TRBJ2-2; 8 bases line up with TRBD2. With the read ending 1 residue before the CDR3 end, the germline J gene is used to fill in that end. The CDR3 extends over 17 amino acids. Looked up from germline, CDR1 is SNHLY and CDR2 is FYNGKV (reference sequence). Trimming took 1 base from V and 2 from J; bases not matched to a gene: 6.

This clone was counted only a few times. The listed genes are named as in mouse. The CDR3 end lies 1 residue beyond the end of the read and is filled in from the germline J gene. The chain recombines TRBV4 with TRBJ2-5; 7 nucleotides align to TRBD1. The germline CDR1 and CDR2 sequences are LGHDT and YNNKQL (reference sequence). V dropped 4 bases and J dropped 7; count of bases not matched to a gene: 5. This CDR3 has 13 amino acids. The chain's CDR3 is CASSWDRKNTQYF. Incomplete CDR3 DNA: TGTGCCAGCAGCTGGGACAGAAAAAACACCCAGTAC.

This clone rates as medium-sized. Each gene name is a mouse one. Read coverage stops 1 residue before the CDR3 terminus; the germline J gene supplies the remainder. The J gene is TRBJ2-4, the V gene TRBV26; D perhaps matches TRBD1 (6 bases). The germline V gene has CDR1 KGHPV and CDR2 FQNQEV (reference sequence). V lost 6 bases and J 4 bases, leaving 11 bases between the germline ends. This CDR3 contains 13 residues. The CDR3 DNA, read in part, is TGTGCCAGCAGCCCCGGGACAAAAAACACCTTGTAC. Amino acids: CASSPGTKNTLY. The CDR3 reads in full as CASSPGTKNTLYF. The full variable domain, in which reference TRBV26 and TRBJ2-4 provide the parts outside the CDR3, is NSKVIQTPRYLVKGQGQKAKMRCIPEKGHPVVFWYQQNKNNEFKFLINFQNQEVLQQIDMTEKRFSAECPSNSPCSLEIQSSEAGDSALYLCASSPGTKNTLYFGAGTRLSVL.

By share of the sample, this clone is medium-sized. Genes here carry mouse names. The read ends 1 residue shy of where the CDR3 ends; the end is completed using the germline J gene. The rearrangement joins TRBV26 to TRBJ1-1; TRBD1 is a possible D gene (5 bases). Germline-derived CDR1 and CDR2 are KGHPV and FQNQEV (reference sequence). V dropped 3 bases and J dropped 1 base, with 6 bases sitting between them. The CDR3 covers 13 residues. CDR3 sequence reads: CASSLQGNTEVFF. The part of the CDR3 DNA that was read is TGTGCCAGCAGTCTTCAGGGGAACACAGAAGTCTTC.